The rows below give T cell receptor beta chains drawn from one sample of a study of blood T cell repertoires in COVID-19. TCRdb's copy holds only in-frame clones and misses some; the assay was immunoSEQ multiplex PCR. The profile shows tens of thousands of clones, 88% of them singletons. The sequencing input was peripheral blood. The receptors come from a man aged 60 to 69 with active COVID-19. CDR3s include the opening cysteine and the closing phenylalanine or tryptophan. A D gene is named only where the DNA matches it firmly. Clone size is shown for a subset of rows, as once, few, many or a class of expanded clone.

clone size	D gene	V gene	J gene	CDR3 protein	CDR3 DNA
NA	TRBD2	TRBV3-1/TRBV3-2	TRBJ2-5	CASSQAGRADSETQYF	TGTGCCAGCAGCCAAGCCGGGAGGGCCGATAGCGAGACCCAGTACTTC
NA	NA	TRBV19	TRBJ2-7	CASSNERDMFDEQYF	TGTGCCAGTAGCAACGAGCGGGACATGTTCGACGAGCAGTACTTC
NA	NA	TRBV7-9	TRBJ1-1	CASSLVRGEAFF	TGTGCCAGCAGCTTAGTCCGAGGGGAAGCTTTCTTT
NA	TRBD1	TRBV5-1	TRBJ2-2	CASSLATGFGELFF	TGCGCCAGCAGCTTGGCGACAGGGTTCGGGGAGCTGTTTTTT
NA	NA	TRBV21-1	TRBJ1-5	CASSGTGGSQPQHF	TGTGCCAGCAGCGGGACAGGGGGCAGTCAGCCCCAGCATTTT
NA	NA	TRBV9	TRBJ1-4	CASSIRSGGEKLFF	TGTGCCAGCAGCATACGCTCGGGAGGGGAAAAACTGTTTTTT
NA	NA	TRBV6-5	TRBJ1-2	CASSSGGFGYTF	TGTGCCAGCAGTTCTGGAGGTTTTGGCTACACCTTC
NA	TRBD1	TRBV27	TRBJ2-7	CASSLGGQAHEQYF	TGTGCCAGCAGTTTAGGAGGACAGGCCCACGAGCAGTACTTC
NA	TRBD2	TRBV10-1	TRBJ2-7	CASSEGGSGYEQYF	TGCGCCAGCAGTGAGGGCGGGAGCGGGTACGAGCAGTACTTC
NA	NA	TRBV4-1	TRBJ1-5	CASSQPGGTIYQPQHF	TGCGCCAGCAGCCAGCCGGGGGGTACGATCTATCAGCCCCAGCATTTT
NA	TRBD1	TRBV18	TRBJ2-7	CASSPQDRQAYEQYF	TGTGCCAGCTCACCCCAGGACAGGCAAGCCTACGAGCAGTACTTC
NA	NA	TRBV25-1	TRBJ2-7	CASRSGGKEQYF	TGTGCCAGCCGATCCGGAGGGAAAGAGCAGTACTTC
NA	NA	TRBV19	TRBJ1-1	CASSTTVNTEAFF	TGTGCCAGTAGTACCACTGTAAACACTGAAGCTTTCTTT
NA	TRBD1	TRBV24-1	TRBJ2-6	CATSVYRGIFSGANVLTF	TGTGCCACCAGTGTATACAGGGGAATCTTCTCTGGGGCCAACGTCCTGACTTTC
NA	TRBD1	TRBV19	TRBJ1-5	CASSTPGTGDQPQHF	TGTGCCAGTAGTACCCCCGGGACAGGGGACCAGCCCCAGCATTTT
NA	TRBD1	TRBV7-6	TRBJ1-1	CAEADRSEAFF	TGTGCCGAGGCGGACAGGAGTGAAGCTTTCTTT
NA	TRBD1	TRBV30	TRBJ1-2	CAWSEDRGGYGYTF	TGTGCCTGGAGTGAAGACAGGGGAGGCTATGGCTACACCTTC
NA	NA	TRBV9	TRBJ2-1	CASSVGGELSSYNEQFF	TGTGCCAGCAGCGTAGGGGGGGAGCTGAGCTCCTACAATGAGCAGTTCTTC
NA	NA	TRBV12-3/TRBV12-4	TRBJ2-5	CASRLRGETQYF	TGTGCCAGCAGGCTTCGGGGGGAGACCCAGTACTTC
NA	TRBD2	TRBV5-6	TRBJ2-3	CASRNAGGGADTQYF	TGTGCCAGCAGGAACGCGGGAGGGGGGGCAGATACGCAGTATTTT
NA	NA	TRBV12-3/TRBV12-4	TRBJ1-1	CASSLGGAEAFF	TGTGCCAGCAGTTTGGGGGGGGCTGAAGCTTTCTTT
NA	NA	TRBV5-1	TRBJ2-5	CASSLAETQYF	TGCGCCAGCAGCTTGGCGGAGACCCAGTACTTC
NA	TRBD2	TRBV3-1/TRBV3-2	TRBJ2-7	CASSQLAGGSDEQYF	TGTGCCAGCAGCCAACTAGCGGGAGGAAGCGACGAGCAGTACTTC
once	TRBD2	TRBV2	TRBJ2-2	CASIRLAGGNTGELFF	TGTGCCAGCATCAGGCTAGCGGGAGGTAACACCGGGGAGCTGTTTTTT
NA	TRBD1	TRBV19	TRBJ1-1	CASSFATGGTEAFF	TGTGCCAGTAGTTTCGCGACAGGGGGCACTGAAGCTTTCTTT
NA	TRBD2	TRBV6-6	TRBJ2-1	CASSALAGGPVDEQFF	TGTGCCAGCAGTGCCCTGGCGGGAGGGCCCGTGGATGAGCAGTTCTTC
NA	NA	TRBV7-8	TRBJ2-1	CASSQTASSYNEQFF	TGTGCCAGCAGCCAGACAGCTAGCTCCTACAATGAGCAGTTCTTC
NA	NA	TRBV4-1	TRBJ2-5	CASSQELEEETQYF	TGCGCCAGCAGCCAAGAGCTAGAGGAAGAGACCCAGTACTTC
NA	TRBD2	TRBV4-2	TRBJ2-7	CASSQDLASGITTYEQYF	TGTGCCAGCAGCCAAGATCTTGCTAGCGGGATTACCACCTACGAGCAGTACTTC
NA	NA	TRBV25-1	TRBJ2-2	CASRRGGAGGELFF	TGTGCCAGCAGAAGGGGGGGGGCCGGCGGGGAGCTGTTTTTT
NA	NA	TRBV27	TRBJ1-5	CASSISKAYSNQPQHF	TGTGCCAGCAGTATCTCAAAAGCTTATAGCAATCAGCCCCAGCATTTT
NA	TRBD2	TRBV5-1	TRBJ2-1	CASRALAGDGEQFF	TGCGCCAGCAGAGCACTAGCGGGAGATGGTGAGCAGTTCTTC
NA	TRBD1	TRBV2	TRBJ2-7	CASSEAGQISYEQYF	TGTGCCAGCAGTGAAGCGGGACAGATCTCCTACGAGCAGTACTTC
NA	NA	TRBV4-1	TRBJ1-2	CASSPSPVNYGYTF	TGCGCCAGCAGCCCTTCCCCGGTGAACTATGGCTACACCTTC
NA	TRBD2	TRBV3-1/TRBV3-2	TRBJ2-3	CASSQDREGADTQYF	TGTGCCAGCAGCCAAGATAGGGAGGGCGCAGATACGCAGTATTTT
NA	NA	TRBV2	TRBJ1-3	CASNPVTGSSGNTIYF	TGTGCCAGCAATCCTGTTACAGGGAGCTCTGGAAACACCATATATTTT
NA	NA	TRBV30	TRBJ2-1	CAWSVMRNNEQFF	TGTGCCTGGAGTGTTATGCGGAACAATGAGCAGTTCTTC
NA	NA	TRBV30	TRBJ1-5	CAWSLSGNYNQPQHF	TGTGCCTGGAGCCTCTCAGGGAACTATAATCAGCCCCAGCATTTT
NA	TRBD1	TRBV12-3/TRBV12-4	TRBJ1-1	CASIRTGLTEAFF	TGTGCCAGCATCCGGACAGGTCTAACTGAAGCTTTCTTT
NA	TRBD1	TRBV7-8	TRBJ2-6	CASSLGDRVSGANVLTF	TGTGCCAGCAGCTTAGGGGACAGGGTCTCTGGGGCCAACGTCCTGACTTTC
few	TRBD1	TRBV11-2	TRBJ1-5	CASSLGSGGSQPQHF	TGTGCCAGCAGCTTGGGTTCAGGGGGTAGTCAGCCCCAGCATTTT
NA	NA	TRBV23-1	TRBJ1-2	CASSQSKRQGPPYGYTF	TGCGCCAGCAGTCAATCGAAGAGGCAGGGGCCTCCTTATGGCTACACCTTC
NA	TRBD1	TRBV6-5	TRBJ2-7	CAIRDRAAEQYF	TGTGCCATCCGGGACAGGGCTGCCGAGCAGTACTTC
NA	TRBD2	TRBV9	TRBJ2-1	CASSVEDSGSDEQFF	TGCGCCAGCAGCGTAGAAGATAGCGGGAGTGATGAGCAGTTCTTC
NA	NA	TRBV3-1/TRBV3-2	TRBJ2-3	CASSQRGGTDTQYF	TGTGCCAGCAGCCAAAGGGGGGGGACAGATACGCAGTATTTT
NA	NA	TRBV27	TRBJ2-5	CASSLDLAPYQETQYF	TGTGCCAGCAGTTTAGATCTAGCGCCCTACCAAGAGACCCAGTACTTC
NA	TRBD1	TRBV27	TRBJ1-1	CASTTGQGWTEAFF	TGTGCCAGCACCACAGGACAGGGCTGGACTGAAGCTTTCTTT
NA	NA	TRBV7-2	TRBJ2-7	CASSLVPDSHYEQYF	TGTGCCAGCAGCTTAGTCCCGGACAGTCACTACGAGCAGTACTTC
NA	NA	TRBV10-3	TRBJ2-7	CAISESLTGAYEQYF	TGTGCCATCAGTGAGTCGCTGACAGGCGCTTACGAGCAGTACTTC
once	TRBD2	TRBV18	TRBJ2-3	CASSSEGRESPDDTQYF	TGTGCCAGCTCATCTGAGGGGCGGGAGTCGCCAGATGATACGCAGTATTTT
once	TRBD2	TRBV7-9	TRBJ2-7	CASSPVIAGGLLTSYEQYF	TGTGCCAGCAGCCCCGTGATAGCGGGAGGACTCTTAACCTCCTACGAGCAGTACTTC
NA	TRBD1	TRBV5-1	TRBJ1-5	CASSLIPMDRDSNQPQHF	TGCGCCAGCAGCTTGATACCAATGGACAGGGATAGCAATCAGCCCCAGCATTTT
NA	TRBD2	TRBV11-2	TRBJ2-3	CASSLRRGRVDTQYF	TGTGCCAGCAGCTTAAGGCGGGGGAGGGTAGATACGCAGTATTTT
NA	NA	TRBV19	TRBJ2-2	CASREAFANTGELFF	TGTGCCAGTCGCGAGGCGTTCGCGAACACCGGGGAGCTGTTTTTT
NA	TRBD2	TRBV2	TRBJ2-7	CASRVNGLAGNEQYF	TGTGCCAGCAGGGTGAATGGTCTAGCGGGGAACGAGCAGTACTTC
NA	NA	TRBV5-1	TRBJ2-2	CASSPDPREYGELFF	TGCGCCAGCAGCCCGGATCCTCGGGAGTACGGGGAGCTGTTTTTT
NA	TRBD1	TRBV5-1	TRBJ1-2	CASSLAGQVSGYTF	TGCGCCAGCAGCTTGGCGGGACAGGTCAGCGGCTACACCTTC
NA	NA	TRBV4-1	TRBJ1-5	CASSQEPQYSNQPQHF	TGCGCCAGCAGCCAAGAGCCCCAGTATAGCAATCAGCCCCAGCATTTT
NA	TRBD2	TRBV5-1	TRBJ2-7	CASSPRGAGTSGRWYEQYF	TGCGCCAGCAGCCCTAGGGGAGCCGGGACTAGCGGGAGATGGTACGAGCAGTACTTC